The source of this T cell receptor (beta chain) is a study of blood T cell repertoires in COVID-19. About the study: Sites across the United States, Italy and Spain contributed samples from acute and convalescent COVID-19. PBMCs, B-cell-depleted T cells, or T cells were the source of the cDNA or gDNA that made up the material.

The V end was cut by 6 bases, the J end by 3 bases, with 9 bases between. This CDR3 region has 13 residues. Per the study methods: It was from reference gene primer amplification that nucleated cell counts were estimated. The table came from immunoSEQ multiplex PCR; TCRdb's copy has only in-frame clones and leaves some out. For V, J and clone size, that table is used; D and trimming come from the DNA. The sample consists of under 150,000 clones, roughly 80% of them appearing once. Sequenced: peripheral blood. The chain links TRBV12-3 or TRBV12-4 to TRBJ1-5; no clear D. This sequence was found in a human donor in a cohort sampled during active COVID-19. CDR3 in DNA: TGTGCCAGCAGCCCGTGGCTCAATCAGCCCCAGCATTTT. Translation: CASSPWLNQPQHF.